This T cell receptor (beta chain) was identified in a study of blood T cell repertoires in COVID-19. Profiling relied on immunoSEQ multiplex PCR, and the TCRdb table lists in-frame clones only, not all of them. The sample has over 150,000 clones; more than 85% are singletons. V lost 1 base and J 0 bases, leaving 8 bases between the germline ends. The V gene's germline CDR1 is MNHEY and CDR2 SMNVEV (reference sequence). The CDR3 consists of 15 residues. The sequencing input was peripheral blood. The sequence was collected from a woman older than 75 with COVID-19, enrolled during active disease. The chain joins TRBV27 to TRBJ2-3, with D unresolved. CDR3 region: CASSLYSSSTDTQYF. The CDR3 DNA reads as TGTGCCAGCAGTTTATACTCTTCTAGCACAGATACGCAGTATTTT.